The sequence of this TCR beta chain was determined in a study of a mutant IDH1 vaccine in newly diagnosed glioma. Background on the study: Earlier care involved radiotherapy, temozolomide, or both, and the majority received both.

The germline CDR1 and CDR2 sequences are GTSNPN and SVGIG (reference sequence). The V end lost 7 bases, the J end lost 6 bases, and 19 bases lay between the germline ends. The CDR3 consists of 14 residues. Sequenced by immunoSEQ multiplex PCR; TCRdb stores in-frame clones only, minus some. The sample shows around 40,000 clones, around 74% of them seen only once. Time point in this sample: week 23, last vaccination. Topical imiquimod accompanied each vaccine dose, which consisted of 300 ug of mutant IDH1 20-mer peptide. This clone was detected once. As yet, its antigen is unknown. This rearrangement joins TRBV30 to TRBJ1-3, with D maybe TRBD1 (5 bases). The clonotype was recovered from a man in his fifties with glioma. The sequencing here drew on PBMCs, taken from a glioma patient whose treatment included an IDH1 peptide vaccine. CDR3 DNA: TGTGCCTCCAGCGCAGCCAGGGATGAAAACACCATATATTTT. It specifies CASSAARDENTIYF.